Detailed here is one TCR beta chain. Its specificity is not known. These data originate in a study of a mutant IDH1 vaccine in newly diagnosed glioma. Study overall: Patients began vaccination 4-6 weeks after radiotherapy alone, or with temozolomide cycles. Radiotherapy, temozolomide, or both had been given previously, and both were given to most. Study-wide results and caveats: Top peripheral T cell clonotype shifts appeared unrelated to pseudoprogression.

Produced via immunoSEQ multiplex PCR; TCRdb's table is partial and in-frame only. This table has 75,000 to 85,000 clones, roughly 90% appearing once. Time point in this sample: week 5, during vaccination. Mutant IDH1 20-mer peptide, at 300 ug, made up each vaccine dose, with topical imiquimod. This receptor was obtained from a woman between 50 and 59 years old with glioma. Source: PBMCs, taken from a glioma patient whose treatment included an IDH1 peptide vaccine.

The CDR3 loop is CASSPQRGLAYEQYF. The CDR3 DNA reads as TGTGCCAGCAGCCCACAAAGGGGGCTTGCCTACGAGCAGTACTTC. This chain uses TRBV6-6 with TRBJ2-7; 7 nucleotides line up with TRBD1. Looked up from germline, CDR1 is MNHNY and CDR2 is SVGAGI (reference sequence). Trimming removed 6 bases from V and 2 bases from J; junction bases left unmatched: 10. This CDR3 is built from 15 residues.